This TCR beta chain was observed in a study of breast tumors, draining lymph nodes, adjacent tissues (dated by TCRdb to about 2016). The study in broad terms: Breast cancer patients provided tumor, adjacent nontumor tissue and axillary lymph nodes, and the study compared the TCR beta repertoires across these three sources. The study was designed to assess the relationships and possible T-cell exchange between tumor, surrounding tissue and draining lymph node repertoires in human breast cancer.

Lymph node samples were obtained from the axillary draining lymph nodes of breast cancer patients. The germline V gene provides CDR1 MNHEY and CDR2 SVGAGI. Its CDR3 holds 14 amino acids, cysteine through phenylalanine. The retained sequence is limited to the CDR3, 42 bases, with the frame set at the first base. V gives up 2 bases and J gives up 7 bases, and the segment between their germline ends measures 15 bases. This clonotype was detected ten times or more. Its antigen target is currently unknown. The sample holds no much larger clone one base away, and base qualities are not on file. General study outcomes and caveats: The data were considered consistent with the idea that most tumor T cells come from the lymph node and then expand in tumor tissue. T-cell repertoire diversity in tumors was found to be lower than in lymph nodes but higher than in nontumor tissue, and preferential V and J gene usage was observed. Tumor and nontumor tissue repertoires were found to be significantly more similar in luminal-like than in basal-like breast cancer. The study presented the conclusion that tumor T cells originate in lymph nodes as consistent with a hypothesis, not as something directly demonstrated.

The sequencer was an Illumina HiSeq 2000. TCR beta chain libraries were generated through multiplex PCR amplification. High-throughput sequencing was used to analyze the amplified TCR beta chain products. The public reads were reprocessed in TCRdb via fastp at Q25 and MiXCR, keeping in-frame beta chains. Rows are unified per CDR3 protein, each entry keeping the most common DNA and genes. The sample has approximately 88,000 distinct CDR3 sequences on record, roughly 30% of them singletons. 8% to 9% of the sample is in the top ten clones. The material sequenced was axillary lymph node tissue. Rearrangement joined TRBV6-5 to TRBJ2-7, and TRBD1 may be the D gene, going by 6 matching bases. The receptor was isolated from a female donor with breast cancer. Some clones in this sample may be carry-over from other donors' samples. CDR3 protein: CASSYGGHRGEQYF. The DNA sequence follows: TGTGCCAGCAGTTACGGGGGCCACCGTGGGGAGCAGTACTTC.